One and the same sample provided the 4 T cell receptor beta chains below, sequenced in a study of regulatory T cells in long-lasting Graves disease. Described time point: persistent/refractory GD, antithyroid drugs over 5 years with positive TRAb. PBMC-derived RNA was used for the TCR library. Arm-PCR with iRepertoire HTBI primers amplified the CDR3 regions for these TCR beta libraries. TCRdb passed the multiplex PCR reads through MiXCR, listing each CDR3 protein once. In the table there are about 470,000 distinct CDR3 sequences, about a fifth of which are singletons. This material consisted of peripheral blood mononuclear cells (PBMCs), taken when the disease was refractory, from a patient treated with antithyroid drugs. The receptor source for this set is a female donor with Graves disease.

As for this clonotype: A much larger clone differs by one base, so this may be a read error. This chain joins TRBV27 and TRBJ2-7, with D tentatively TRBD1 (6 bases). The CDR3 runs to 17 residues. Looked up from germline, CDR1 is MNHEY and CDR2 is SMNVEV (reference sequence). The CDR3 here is CASGLTQSRGSSYEQYF. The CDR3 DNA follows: TGTGCCAGCGGTTTAACCCAGTCCAGGGGAAGTTCCTACGAGCAGTACTTC.

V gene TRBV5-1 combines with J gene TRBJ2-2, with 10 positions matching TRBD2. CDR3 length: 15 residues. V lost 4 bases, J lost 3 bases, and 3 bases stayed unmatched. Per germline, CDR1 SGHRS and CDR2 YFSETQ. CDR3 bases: TGCGCCAGCAGCCCGGGACTAGCGTACACCGGGGAGCTGTTTTTT. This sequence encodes CASSPGLAYTGELFF.

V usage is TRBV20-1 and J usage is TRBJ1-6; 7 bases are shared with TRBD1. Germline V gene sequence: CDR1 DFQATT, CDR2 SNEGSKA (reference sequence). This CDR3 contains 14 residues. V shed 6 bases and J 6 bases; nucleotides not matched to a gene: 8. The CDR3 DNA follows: TGCAGTGCCAGAACCCGGGACAGTAATTCACCCCTCCACTTT. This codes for CSARTRDSNSPLHF.

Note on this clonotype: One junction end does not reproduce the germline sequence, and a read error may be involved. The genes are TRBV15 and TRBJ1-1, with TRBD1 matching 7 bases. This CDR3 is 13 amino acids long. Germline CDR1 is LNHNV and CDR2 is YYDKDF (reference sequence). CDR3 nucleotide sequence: TGTGTCACCAGACAGGGTCCGAACACTGAAGCTTTCTTT. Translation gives CVTRQGPNTEAFF.